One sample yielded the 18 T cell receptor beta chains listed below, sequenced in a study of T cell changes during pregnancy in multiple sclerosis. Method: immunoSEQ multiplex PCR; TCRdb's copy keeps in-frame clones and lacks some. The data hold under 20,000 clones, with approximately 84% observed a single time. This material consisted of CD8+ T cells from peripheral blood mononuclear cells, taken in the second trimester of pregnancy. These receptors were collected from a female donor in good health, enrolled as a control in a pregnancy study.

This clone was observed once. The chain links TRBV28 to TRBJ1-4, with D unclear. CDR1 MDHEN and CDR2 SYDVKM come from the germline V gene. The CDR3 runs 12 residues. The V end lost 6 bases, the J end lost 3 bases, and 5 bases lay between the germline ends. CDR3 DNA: TGTGCCAGCAGCCCAGCTAATGAAAAACTGTTTTTT. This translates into CASSPANEKLFF.

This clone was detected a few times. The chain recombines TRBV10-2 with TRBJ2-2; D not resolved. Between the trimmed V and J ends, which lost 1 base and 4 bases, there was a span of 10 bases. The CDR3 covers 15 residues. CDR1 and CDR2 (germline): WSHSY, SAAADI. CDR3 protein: CASSEFPLFTGELFF. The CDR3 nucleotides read TGCGCCAGCAGTGAGTTCCCCCTATTCACCGGGGAGCTGTTTTTT.

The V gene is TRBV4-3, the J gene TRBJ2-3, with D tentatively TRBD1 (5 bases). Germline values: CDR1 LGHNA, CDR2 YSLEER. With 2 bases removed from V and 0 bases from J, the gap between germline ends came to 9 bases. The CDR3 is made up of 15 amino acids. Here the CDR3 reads CASSQRQSSTDTQYF. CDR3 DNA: TGCGCCAGCAGCCAACGACAGAGTAGCACAGATACGCAGTATTTT.

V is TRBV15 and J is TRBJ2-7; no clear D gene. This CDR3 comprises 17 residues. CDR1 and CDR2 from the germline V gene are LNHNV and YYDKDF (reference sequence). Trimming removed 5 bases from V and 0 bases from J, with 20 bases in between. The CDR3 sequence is CATSRRMAGKFSYEQYF. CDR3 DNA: TGTGCCACCAGCCGAAGGATGGCAGGAAAATTCTCCTACGAGCAGTACTTC.

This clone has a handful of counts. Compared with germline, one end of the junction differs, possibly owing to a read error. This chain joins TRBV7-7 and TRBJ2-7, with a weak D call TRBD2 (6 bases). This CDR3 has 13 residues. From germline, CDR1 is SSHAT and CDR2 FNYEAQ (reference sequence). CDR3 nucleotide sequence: TGTGCTAGCAGCTTATCCGGGGGAACCGAGCAGTACTTC. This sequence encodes CASSLSGGTEQYF.

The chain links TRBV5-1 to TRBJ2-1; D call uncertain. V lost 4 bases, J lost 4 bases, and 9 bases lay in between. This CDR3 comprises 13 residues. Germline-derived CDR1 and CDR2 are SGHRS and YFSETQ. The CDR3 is CASSGTGYNEQFF. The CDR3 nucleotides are TGCGCCAGCAGCGGTACGGGTTACAATGAGCAGTTCTTC.

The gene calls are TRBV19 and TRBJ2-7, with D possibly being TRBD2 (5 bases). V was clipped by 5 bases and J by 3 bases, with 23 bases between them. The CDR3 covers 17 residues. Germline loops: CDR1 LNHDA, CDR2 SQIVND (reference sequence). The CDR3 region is CASSEGGGGLRGYEQYF. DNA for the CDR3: TGTGCCAGTAGTGAAGGAGGCGGCGGTTTAAGAGGCTACGAGCAGTACTTC. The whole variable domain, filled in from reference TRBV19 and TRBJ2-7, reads DGGITQSPKYLFRKEGQNVTLSCEQNLNHDAMYWYRQDPGQGLRLIYYSQIVNDFQKGDIAEGYSVSREKKESFPLTVTSAQKNPTAFYLCASSEGGGGLRGYEQYFGPGTRLTVT.

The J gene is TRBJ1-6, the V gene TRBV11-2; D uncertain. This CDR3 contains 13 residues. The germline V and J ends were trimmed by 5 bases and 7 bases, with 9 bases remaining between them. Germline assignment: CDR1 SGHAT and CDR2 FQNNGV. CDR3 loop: CASSETYNSPLHF. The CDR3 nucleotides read TGTGCCAGCAGCGAGACTTACAATTCACCCCTCCACTTT.

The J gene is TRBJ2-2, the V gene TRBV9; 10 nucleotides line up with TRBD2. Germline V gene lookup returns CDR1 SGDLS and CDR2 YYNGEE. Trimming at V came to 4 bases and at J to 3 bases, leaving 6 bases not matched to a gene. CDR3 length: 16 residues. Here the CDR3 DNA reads TGTGCCAGCAGCTCTAGCGGGGGCCCTTACACCGGGGAGCTGTTTTTT. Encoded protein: CASSSSGGPYTGELFF.

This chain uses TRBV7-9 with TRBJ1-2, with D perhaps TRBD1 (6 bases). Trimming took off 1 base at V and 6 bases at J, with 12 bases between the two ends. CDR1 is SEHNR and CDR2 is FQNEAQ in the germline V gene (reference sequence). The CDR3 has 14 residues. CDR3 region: CASSLGGQGNGYTF. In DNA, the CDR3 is TGTGCCAGCAGCTTAGGGGGACAAGGAAATGGCTACACCTTC. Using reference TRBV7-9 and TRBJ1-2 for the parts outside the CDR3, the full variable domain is DTGVSQNPRHKITKRGQNVTFRCDPISEHNRLYWYRQTLGQGPEFLTYFQNEAQLEKSRLLSDRFSAERPKGSFSTLEIQRTEQGDSAMYLCASSLGGQGNGYTFGSGTRLTVV.

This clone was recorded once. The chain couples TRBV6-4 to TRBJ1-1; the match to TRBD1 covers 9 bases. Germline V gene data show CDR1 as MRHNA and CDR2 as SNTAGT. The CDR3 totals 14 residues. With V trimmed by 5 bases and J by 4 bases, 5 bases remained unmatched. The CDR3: CASSPGTGITEAFF. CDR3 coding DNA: TGTGCCAGCAGTCCCGGGACAGGGATCACTGAAGCTTTCTTT.

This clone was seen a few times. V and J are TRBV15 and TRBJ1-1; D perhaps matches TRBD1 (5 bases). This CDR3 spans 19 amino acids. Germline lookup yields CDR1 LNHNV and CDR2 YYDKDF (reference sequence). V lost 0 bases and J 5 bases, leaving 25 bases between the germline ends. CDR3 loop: CATSRDIWREGPLRTEAFF. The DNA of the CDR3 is TGTGCCACCAGCAGAGATATCTGGAGGGAGGGACCTCTCAGGACTGAAGCTTTCTTT.

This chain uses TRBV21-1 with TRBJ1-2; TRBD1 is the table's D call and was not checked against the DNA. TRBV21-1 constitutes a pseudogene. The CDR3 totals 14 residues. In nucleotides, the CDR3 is TGTGCCAGCAGCAAGTGGGGCTCTAACTATGGCTACACCTTC. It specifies CASSKWGSNYGYTF.

CDR3 in DNA: TGTGCCAGCAGCGCCGGACAGGGGCACACTGAAGCTTTCTTT. Translating it yields CASSAGQGHTEAFF. The rearrangement links TRBV9 to TRBJ1-1, with 9 positions matching TRBD1. CDR1 is SGDLS, CDR2 YYNGEE, per germline. The CDR3 extends over 14 amino acids. J lost 3 bases, V lost 3 bases, and 3 bases had no gene match.

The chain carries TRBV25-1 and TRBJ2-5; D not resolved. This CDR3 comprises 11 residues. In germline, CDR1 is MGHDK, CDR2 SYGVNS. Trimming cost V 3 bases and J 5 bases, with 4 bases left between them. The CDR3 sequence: CASSDSETQYF. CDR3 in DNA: TGTGCCAGCAGTGATTCGGAGACCCAGTACTTC.

CDR3 region: CAWSVTGAEQFF. The CDR3 region has the DNA TGTGCCTGGAGTGTGACAGGGGCTGAGCAGTTCTTC. The V call is TRBV30, the J call TRBJ2-1; 8 nucleotides line up with TRBD1. V gave up 0 bases and J gave up 9 bases; unmatched junction bases: 1. Germline assignment: CDR1 GTSNPN and CDR2 SVGIG (reference sequence). This CDR3 region has 12 residues. The full variable domain, its missing parts supplied by reference TRBV30 and TRBJ2-1, is SQTIHQWPATLVQPVGSPLSLECTVEGTSNPNLYWYRQAAGRGLQLLFYSVGIGQISSEVPQNLSASRPQDRQFILSSKKLLLSDSGFYLCAWSVTGAEQFFGPGTRLTVL.

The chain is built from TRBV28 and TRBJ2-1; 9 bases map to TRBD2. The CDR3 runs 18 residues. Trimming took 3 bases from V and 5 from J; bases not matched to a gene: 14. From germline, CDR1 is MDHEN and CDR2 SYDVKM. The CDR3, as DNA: TGTGCCAGCAGTTTCGCCCAGTCCGTGCGGGGGGGCCACAATGAGCAGTTCTTC. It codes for CASSFAQSVRGGHNEQFF. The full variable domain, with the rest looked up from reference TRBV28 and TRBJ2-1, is DVKVTQSSRYLVKRTGEKVFLECVQDMDHENMFWYRQDPGLGLRLIYFSYDVKMKEKGDIPEGYSVSREKKERFSLILESASTNQTSMYLCASSFAQSVRGGHNEQFFGPGTRLTVL.

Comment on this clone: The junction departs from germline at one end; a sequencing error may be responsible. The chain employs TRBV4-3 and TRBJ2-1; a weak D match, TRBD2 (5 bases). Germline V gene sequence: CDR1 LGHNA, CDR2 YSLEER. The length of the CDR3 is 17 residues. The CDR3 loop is CASSEEMTISPYNEQFF. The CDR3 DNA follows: TGCGCCAGCAGCGAAGAGATGACTATCTCGCCGTACAATGAGCAGTTCTTC.